The clone carrying this T cell receptor beta chain was picked up a small number of times. As yet, its antigen is unknown. The entry originates in a study of shared clonotypes between healthy human individuals. Whole-study results and caveats: For naive CD4 cells, around 5% of clonotypes were shared across a handful of donors. In general, naive subsets displayed greater estimated richness than memory subsets did. An effect of sequencing depth on clonotype sharing among donors was expected.

Clones were sequenced by immunoSEQ multiplex PCR, and TCRdb holds only the in-frame ones, with some missing. The data show around 2,000,000 clones, around 95% seen once. Germline CDR1 LGHNA, CDR2 YNFKEQ. Between the trimmed V and J ends, which lost 0 bases and 2 bases, there was a span of 10 bases. This CDR3 comprises 15 residues. J is TRBJ1-2 and V is TRBV4-2, with D unresolved. The TCR originated in a man between 18 and 29 years old in good health. The sequenced sample consisted of naive CD4+ T cells sorted from blood. Subset denoted: CD45RA+ positively selected. The CDR3, as DNA: TGTGCCAGCAGCCAAGACTTGGGCCACAACTATGGCTACACCTTC. It yields the protein CASSQDLGHNYGYTF.